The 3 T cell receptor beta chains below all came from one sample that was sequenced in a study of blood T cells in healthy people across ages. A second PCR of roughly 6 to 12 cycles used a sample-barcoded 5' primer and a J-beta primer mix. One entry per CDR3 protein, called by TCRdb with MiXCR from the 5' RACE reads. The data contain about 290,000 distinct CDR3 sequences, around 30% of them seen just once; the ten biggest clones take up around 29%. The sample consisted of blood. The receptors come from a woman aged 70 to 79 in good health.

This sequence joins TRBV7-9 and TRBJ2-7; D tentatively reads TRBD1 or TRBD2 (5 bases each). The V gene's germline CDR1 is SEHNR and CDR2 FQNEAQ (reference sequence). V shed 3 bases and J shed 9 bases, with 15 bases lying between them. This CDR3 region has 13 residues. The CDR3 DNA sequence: TGTGCCAGCAGCTTTTCCGGGACCTCTGGGCAGTACTTC. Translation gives CASSFSGTSGQYF.

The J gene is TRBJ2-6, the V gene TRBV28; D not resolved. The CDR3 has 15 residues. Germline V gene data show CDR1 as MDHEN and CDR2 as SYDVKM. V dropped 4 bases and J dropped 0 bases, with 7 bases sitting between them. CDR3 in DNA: TGTGCCAGCAGTTCTTTGGACTCTGGGGCCAACGTCCTGACTTTC. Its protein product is CASSSLDSGANVLTF.

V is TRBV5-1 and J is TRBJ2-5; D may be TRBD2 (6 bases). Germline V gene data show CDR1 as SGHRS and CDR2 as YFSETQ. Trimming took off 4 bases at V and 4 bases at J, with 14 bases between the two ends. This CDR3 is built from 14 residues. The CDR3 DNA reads TGCGCCAGCAGCGGGGGGTCTACAGGAGAGACCCAGTACTTC. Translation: CASSGGSTGETQYF.